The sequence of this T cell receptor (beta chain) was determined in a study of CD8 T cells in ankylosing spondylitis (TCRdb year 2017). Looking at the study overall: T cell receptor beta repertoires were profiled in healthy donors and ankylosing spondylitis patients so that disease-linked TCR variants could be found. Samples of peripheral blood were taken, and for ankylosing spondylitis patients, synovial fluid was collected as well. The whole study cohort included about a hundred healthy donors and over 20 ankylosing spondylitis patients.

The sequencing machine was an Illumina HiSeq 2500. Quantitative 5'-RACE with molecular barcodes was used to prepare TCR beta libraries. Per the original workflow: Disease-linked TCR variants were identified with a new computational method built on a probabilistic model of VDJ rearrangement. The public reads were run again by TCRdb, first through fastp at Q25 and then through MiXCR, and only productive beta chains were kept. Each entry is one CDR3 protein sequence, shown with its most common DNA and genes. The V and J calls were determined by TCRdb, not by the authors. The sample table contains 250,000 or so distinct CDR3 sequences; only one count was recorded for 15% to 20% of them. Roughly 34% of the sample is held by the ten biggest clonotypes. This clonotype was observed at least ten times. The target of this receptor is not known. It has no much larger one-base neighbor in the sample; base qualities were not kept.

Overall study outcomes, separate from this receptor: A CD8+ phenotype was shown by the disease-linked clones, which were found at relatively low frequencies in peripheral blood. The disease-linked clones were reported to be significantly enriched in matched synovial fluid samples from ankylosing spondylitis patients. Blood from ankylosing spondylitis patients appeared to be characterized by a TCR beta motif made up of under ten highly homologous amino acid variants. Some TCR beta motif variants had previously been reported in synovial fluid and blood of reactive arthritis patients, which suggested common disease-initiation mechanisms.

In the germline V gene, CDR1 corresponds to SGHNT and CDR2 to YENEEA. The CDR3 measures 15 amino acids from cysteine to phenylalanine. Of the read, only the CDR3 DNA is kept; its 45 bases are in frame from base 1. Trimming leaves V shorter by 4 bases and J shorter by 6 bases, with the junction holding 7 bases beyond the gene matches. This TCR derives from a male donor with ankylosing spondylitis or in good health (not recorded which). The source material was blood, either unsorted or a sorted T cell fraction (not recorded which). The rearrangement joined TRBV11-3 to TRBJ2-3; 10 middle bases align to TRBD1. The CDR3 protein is CASSYGTGERDTQYF. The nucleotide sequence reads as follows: TGTGCCAGCAGCTACGGGACAGGGGAGAGGGATACGCAGTATTTT.